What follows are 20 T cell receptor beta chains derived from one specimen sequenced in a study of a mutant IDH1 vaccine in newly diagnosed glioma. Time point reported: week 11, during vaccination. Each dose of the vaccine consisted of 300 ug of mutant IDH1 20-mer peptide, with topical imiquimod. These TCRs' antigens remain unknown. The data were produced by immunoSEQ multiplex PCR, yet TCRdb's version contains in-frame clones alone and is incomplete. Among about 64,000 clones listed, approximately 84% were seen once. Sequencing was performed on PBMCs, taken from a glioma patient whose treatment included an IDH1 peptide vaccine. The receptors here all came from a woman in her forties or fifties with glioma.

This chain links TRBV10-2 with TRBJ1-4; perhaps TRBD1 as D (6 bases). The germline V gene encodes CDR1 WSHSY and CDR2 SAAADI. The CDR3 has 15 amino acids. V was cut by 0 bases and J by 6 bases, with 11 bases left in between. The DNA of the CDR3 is TGCGCCAGCAGTGAGTCGGAGGCAGGGGATGAAAAACTGTTTTTT. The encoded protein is CASSESEAGDEKLFF.

This CDR3 reads CASSEGNRKPYEQYF. The CDR3 DNA reads as TGTGCCAGCAGTGAAGGGAACAGAAAACCCTACGAGCAGTACTTC. V is TRBV25-1 and J is TRBJ2-7; no firm D call. This CDR3 comprises 15 residues. Trimming stripped 2 bases from V and 2 bases from J, with 13 bases between. In germline, CDR1 is MGHDK, CDR2 SYGVNS.

In DNA, the CDR3 is TGTGCCAGCAGTTTCAGCGGGGGGGCCTACGAGCAGTACTTC. This gives the protein CASSFSGGAYEQYF. The J gene is TRBJ2-7, the V gene TRBV28, with 10 nucleotides matching TRBD2. The V and J ends lost 3 bases and 2 bases, in that order; junction bases with no gene match: 1. CDR1 MDHEN and CDR2 SYDVKM come from the germline V gene. This CDR3 region has 14 residues. Supplemented by reference TRBV28 and TRBJ2-7, the full variable domain reads DVKVTQSSRYLVKRTGEKVFLECVQDMDHENMFWYRQDPGLGLRLIYFSYDVKMKEKGDIPEGYSVSREKKERFSLILESASTNQTSMYLCASSFSGGAYEQYFGPGTRLTVT.

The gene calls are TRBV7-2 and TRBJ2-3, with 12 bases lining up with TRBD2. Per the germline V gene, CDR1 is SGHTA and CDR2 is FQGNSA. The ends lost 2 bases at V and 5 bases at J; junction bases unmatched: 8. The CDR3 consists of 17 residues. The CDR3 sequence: CASSLRASGGAVDTQYF. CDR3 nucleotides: TGTGCCAGCAGCTTAAGAGCTAGCGGGGGGGCGGTAGATACGCAGTATTTT.

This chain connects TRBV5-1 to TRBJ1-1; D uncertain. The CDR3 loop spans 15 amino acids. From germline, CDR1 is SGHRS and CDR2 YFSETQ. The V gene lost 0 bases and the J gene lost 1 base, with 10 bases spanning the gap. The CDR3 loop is CASSLGATSNTEAFF. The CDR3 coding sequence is TGCGCCAGCAGCTTGGGAGCGACTTCGAACACTGAAGCTTTCTTT.

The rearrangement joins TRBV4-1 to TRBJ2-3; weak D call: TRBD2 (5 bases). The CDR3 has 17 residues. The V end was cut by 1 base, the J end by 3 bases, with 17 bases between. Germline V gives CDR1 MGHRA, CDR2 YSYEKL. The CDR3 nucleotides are TGCGCCAGCAGCCAAGCAAAGCTCCCGGGGATGACAGATACGCAGTATTTT. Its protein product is CASSQAKLPGMTDTQYF.

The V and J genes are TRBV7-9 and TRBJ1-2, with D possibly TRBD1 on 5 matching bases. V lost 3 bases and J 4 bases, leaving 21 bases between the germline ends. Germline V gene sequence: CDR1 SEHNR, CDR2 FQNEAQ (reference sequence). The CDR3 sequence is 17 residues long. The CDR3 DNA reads TGTGCCAGCAGCTTGATTTCACGGGGGGATAAACTCTATGGCTACACCTTC. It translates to CASSLISRGDKLYGYTF.

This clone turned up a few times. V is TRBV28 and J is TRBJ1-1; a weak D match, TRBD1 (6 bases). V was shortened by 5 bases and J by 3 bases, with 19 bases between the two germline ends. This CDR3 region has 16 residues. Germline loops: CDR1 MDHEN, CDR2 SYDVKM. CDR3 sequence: CASSTPSGTPDTEAFF. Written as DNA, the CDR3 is TGTGCCAGCAGTACTCCGTCCGGGACACCGGACACTGAAGCTTTCTTT. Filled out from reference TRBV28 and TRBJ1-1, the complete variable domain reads DVKVTQSSRYLVKRTGEKVFLECVQDMDHENMFWYRQDPGLGLRLIYFSYDVKMKEKGDIPEGYSVSREKKERFSLILESASTNQTSMYLCASSTPSGTPDTEAFFGQGTRLTVV.

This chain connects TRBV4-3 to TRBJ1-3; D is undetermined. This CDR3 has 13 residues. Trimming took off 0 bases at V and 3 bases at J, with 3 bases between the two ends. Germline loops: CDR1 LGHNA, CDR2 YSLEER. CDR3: CASSQDYGNTIYF. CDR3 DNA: TGCGCCAGCAGCCAAGATTATGGAAACACCATATATTTT.

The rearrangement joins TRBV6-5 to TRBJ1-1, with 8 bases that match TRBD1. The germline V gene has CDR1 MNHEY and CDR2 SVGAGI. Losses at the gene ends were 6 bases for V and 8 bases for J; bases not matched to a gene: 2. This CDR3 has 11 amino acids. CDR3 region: CASSRDREAFF. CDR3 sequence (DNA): TGTGCCAGCAGCAGGGACAGGGAAGCTTTCTTT.

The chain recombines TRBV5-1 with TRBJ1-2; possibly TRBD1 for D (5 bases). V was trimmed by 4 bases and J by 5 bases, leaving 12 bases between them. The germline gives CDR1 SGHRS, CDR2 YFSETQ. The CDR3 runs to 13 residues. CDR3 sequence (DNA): TGCGCCAGCAGCGCAGACAGTGCTTATGGCTACACCTTC. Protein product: CASSADSAYGYTF.

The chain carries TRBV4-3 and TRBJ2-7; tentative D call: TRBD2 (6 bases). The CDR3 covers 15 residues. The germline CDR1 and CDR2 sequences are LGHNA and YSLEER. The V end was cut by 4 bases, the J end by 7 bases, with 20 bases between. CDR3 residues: CASSRGRDFREEQYF. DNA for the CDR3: TGCGCCAGCAGCCGAGGCAGGGACTTTCGAGAGGAGCAGTACTTC.

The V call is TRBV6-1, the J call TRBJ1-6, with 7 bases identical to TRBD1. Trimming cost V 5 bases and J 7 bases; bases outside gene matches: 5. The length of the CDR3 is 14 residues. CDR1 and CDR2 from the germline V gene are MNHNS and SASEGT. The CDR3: CASSTGAGNSPLHF. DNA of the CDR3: TGTGCCAGCAGTACAGGGGCAGGAAATTCACCCCTCCACTTT.

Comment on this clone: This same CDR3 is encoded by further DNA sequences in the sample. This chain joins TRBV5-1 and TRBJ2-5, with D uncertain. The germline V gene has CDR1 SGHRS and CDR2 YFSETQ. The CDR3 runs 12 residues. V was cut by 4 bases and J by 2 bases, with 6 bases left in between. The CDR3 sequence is CASSQDQETQYF. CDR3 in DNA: TGCGCCAGCAGCCAGGATCAAGAGACCCAGTACTTC.

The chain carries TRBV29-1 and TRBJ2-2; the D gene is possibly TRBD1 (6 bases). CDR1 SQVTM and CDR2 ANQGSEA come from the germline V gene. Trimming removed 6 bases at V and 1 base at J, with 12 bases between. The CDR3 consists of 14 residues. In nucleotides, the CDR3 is TGCAGCGTACGGACAGCGCTGAACACCGGGGAGCTGTTTTTT. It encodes CSVRTALNTGELFF.

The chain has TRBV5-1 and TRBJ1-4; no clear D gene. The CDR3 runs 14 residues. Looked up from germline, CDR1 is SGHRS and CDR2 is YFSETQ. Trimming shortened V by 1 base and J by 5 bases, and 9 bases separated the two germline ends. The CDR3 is CASSLTLRNEKLFF. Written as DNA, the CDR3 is TGCGCCAGCAGCTTGACGCTGCGGAATGAAAAACTGTTTTTT. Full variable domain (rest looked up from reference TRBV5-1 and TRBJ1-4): KAGVTQTPRYLIKTRGQQVTLSCSPISGHRSVSWYQQTPGQGLQFLFEYFSETQRNKGNFPGRFSGRQFSNSRSEMNVSTLELGDSALYLCASSLTLRNEKLFFGSGTQLSVL.

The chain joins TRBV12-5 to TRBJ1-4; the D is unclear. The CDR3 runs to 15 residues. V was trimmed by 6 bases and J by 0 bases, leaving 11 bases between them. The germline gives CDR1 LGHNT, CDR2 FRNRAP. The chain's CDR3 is CASGHGSATNEKLFF. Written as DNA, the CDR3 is TGTGCTAGTGGACACGGCTCGGCAACTAATGAAAAACTGTTTTTT.

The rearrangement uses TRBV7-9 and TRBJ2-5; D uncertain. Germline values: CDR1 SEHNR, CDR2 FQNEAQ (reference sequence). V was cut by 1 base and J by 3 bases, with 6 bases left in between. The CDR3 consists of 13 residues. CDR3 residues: CASSLGVKETQYF. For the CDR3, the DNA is TGTGCCAGCAGCTTAGGGGTCAAAGAGACCCAGTACTTC.

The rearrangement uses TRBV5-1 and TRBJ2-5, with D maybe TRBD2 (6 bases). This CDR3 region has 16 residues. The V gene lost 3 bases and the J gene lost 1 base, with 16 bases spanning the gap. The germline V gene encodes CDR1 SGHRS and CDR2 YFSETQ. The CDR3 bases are TGCGCCAGCAGCTGGAACGTCGGGGACTTCCAAGAGACCCAGTACTTC. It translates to CASSWNVGDFQETQYF.

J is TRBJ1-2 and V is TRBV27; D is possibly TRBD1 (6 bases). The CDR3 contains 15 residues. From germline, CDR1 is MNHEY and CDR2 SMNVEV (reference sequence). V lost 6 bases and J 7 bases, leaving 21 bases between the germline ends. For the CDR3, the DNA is TGTGCCAGCAGCCCTAAAGGGGGGGGGCCAATTGGCTACACCTTC. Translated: CASSPKGGGPIGYTF.